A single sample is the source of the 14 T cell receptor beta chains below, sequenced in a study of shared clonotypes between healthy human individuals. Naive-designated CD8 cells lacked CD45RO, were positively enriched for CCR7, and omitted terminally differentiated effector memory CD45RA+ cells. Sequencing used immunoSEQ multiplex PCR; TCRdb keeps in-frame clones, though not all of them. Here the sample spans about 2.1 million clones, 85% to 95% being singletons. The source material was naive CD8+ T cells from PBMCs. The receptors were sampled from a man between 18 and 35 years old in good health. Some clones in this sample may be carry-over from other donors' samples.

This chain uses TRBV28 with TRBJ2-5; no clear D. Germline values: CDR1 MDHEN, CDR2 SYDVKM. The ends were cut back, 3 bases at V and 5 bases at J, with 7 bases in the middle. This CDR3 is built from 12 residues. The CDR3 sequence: CASSFRWETQYF. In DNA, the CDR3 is TGTGCCAGCAGTTTCCGCTGGGAGACCCAGTACTTC.

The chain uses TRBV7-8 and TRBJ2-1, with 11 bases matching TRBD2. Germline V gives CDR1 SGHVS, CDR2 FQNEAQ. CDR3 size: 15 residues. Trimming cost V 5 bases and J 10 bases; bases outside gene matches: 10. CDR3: CASSPGLAGGSEQFF. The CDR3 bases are TGTGCCAGCAGCCCCGGGTTAGCGGGAGGGTCCGAGCAGTTCTTC.

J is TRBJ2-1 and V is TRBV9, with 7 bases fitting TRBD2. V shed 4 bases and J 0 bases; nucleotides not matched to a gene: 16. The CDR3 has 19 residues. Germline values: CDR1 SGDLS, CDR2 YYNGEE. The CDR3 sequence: CASSLRLAQAPRSYNEQFF. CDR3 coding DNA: TGTGCCAGCAGCCTGAGACTAGCCCAAGCCCCCCGCTCCTACAATGAGCAGTTCTTC.

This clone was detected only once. The CDR3 nucleotides read TGCGCCAGCAGCTTGGACGTGAGAGACAGGGACGCCGGGGAGCTGTTTTTT. Translation gives CASSLDVRDRDAGELFF. The V call is TRBV5-1, the J call TRBJ2-2; 7 bases are a match to TRBD1. Germline values: CDR1 SGHRS, CDR2 YFSETQ. V lost 0 bases to trimming and J lost 6 bases; unmatched junction nucleotides: 11. CDR3 size: 17 residues. The whole variable domain, filled in from reference TRBV5-1 and TRBJ2-2, reads KAGVTQTPRYLIKTRGQQVTLSCSPISGHRSVSWYQQTPGQGLQFLFEYFSETQRNKGNFPGRFSGRQFSNSRSEMNVSTLELGDSALYLCASSLDVRDRDAGELFFGEGSRLTVL.

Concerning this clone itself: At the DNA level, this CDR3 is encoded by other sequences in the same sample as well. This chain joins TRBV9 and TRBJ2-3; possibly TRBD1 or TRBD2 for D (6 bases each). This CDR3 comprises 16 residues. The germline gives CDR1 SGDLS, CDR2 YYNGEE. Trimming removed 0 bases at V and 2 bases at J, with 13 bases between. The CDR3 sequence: CASSVGRDTYTDTQYF. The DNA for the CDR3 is TGTGCCAGCAGCGTAGGGCGGGACACCTACACAGATACGCAGTATTTT. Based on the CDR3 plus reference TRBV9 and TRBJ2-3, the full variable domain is DSGVTQTPKHLITATGQRVTLRCSPRSGDLSVYWYQQSLDQGLQFLIQYYNGEERAKGNILERFSAQQFPDLHSELNLSSLELGDSALYFCASSVGRDTYTDTQYFGPGTRLTVL.

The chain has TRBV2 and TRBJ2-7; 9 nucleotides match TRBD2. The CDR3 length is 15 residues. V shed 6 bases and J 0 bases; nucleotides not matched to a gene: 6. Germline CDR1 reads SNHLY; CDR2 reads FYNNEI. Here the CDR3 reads CASRTGLASSYEQYF. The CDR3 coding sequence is TGTGCCAGCAGGACAGGACTAGCGAGCTCCTACGAGCAGTACTTC. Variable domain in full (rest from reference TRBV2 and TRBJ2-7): EPEVTQTPSHQVTQMGQEVILRCVPISNHLYFYWYRQILGQKVEFLVSFYNNEISEKSEIFDDQFSVERPDGSNFTLKIRSTKLEDSAMYFCASRTGLASSYEQYFGPGTRLTVT.

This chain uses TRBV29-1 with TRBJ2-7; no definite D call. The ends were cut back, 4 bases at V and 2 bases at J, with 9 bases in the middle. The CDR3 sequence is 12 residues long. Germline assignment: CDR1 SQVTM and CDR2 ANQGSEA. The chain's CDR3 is CSVGGNTYEQYF. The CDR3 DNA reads TGCAGCGTTGGCGGAAATACCTACGAGCAGTACTTC.

As DNA, the CDR3 is TGTGCCATCACTACCGACAGGCCCACCTACGAGCAGTACTTC. Translated: CAITTDRPTYEQYF. V and J are TRBV10-3 and TRBJ2-7, with a tentative D call TRBD1 (6 bases). There are 14 residues in the CDR3. Trimming left V 7 bases short and J 2 bases short, with 15 bases between. Per the germline V gene, CDR1 is ENHRY and CDR2 is SYGVKD.

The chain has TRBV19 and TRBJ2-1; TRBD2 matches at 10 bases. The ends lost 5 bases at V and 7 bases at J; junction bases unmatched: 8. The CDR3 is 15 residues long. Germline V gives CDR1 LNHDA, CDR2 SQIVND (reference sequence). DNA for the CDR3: TGTGCCAGTAGTTCGGCTAGCGGGAGTCTTAATGAGCAGTTCTTC. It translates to CASSSASGSLNEQFF.

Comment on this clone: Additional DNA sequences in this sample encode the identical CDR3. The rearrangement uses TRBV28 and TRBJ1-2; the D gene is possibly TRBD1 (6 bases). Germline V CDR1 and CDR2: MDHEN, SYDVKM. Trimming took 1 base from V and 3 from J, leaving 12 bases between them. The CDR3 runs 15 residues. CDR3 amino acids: CASSLFRGADYGYTF. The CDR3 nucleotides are TGTGCCAGCAGTTTATTCAGGGGCGCGGACTATGGCTACACCTTC.

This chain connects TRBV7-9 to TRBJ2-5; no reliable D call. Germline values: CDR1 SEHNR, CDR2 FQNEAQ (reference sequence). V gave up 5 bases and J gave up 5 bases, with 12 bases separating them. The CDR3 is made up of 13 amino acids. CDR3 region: CASSRPLFETQYF. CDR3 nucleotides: TGTGCCAGCAGCCGACCCCTCTTCGAGACCCAGTACTTC.

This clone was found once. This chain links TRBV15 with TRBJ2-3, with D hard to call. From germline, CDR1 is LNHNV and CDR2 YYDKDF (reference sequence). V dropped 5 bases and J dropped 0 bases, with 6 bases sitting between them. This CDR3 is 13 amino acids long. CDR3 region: CATSPPSTDTQYF. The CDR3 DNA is TGTGCCACCAGCCCTCCTAGCACAGATACGCAGTATTTT. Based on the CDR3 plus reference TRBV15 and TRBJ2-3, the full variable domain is DAMVIQNPRYQVTQFGKPVTLSCSQTLNHNVMYWYQQKSSQAPKLLFHYYDKDFNNEADTPDNFQSRRPNTSFCFLDIRSPGLGDTAMYLCATSPPSTDTQYFGPGTRLTVL.

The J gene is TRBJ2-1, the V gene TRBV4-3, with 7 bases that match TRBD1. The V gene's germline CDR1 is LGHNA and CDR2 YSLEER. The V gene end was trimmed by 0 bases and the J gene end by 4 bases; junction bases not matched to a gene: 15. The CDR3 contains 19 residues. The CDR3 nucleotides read TGCGCCAGCAGCCAAGATAGGGGACAGAACGGGCGAGGATACAATGAGCAGTTCTTC. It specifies CASSQDRGQNGRGYNEQFF.

This chain's CDR3 is CASSYSSEDVEQFF. The CDR3 nucleotides are TGTGCCAGCAGTTACTCATCCGAGGACGTTGAGCAGTTCTTC. The rearrangement joins TRBV6-5 to TRBJ2-1, with D unresolved. CDR1 is MNHEY and CDR2 is SVGAGI in the germline V gene. V lost 0 bases, J lost 9 bases, and 12 bases lay in between. CDR3 length: 14 amino acids.